The clone carrying this TCR beta chain has more than one count but fewer than ten. Antigen: not known. TCRdb re-called the 5' RACE reads with MiXCR, one entry per CDR3 protein. The sample carries some 560,000 distinct CDR3 sequences, around 16% recorded once. The record originates from a study of T cells after yellow fever vaccination. About the research overall: Low-cell-number fractions underwent preparation using SMART-Seq v4 Ultra Low Input.

General study findings and limits: Abundant clonotypes (contaminants from the bulk population) could be present in FACS-sorted repertoires. The CD4 and CD8 compartments had a small share of their clonotypes in common. A weaker secondary response peaked on day 5, the primary on day 15.

The sequenced sample was PBMCs, obtained more than 4 days after the first yellow fever vaccination. The source of this sequence is a man younger than 30 who received the YFV17D yellow fever vaccine.

CDR3 protein: CASGQDSAPEAFF. The CDR3, as DNA: TGTGCTAGTGGCCAGGATTCAGCTCCTGAAGCTTTCTTT. The J gene is TRBJ1-1, the V gene TRBV12-5; D is unclear. This CDR3 is built from 13 residues. The V and J ends lost 6 bases and 6 bases respectively, with 14 bases between them. Germline assignment: CDR1 LGHNT and CDR2 FRNRAP.